A selection of T cell receptor beta chains follows, all from one sample in a study of Ad26.COV2.S vaccination and SARS-CoV-2 variants. This table comes from immunoSEQ multiplex PCR, and its TCRdb copy is limited to in-frame clones, with some not included. The sample lists over 450,000 clones, 80% to 90% occurring once. This specimen was peripheral blood, taken in a trial of Ad26.COV2.S vaccine versus placebo. The source is a person aged 18-65 years who received the Ad26.COV2.S COVID-19 vaccine or a placebo. Each CDR3 is given with its conserved first and last residue. A D gene is named only where the DNA matches it firmly. A row's size may be missing; if present it is once, few, many or a size class.

TRBJ2-1	-	TRBV28	-	CASSPLALGNEQFF	TGTGCCAGCAGTCCATTGGCTTTGGGGAATGAGCAGTTCTTC
TRBJ1-1	-	TRBV4-1	-	CASSPQGPNTEAFF	TGCGCCAGCAGCCCGCAGGGCCCGAACACTGAAGCTTTCTTT
TRBJ2-5	-	TRBV19	-	CASSIYGTAGPQETQYF	TGTGCCAGTAGTATTTATGGGACGGCGGGGCCCCAAGAGACCCAGTACTTC
TRBJ1-4	-	TRBV7-2	-	CASSLAGNEKLFF	TGTGCCAGCAGCTTAGCGGGAAATGAAAAACTGTTTTTT
TRBJ1-1	-	TRBV19	-	CASRRGRVAAFF	TGTGCCAGCAGGCGGGGGCGGGTGGCAGCTTTCTTT
TRBJ2-7	-	TRBV12-3/TRBV12-4	-	CASSLGASTNAYF	TGTGCCAGCAGTTTAGGGGCTAGTACGAATGCGTACTTC
TRBJ2-6	-	TRBV18	-	CASSPDRTFFSGANVLTF	TGTGCCAGCTCACCAGACAGGACTTTCTTCTCTGGGGCCAACGTCCTGACTTTC
TRBJ1-2	TRBD1	TRBV18	-	CASSPSGGAVGYTF	TGTGCCAGCTCACCTTCAGGGGGGGCGGTTGGCTACACCTTC
TRBJ1-2	-	TRBV6-2/TRBV6-3	-	CASSLGTKTGYTF	TGTGCCAGCAGCTTGGGGACAAAAACTGGCTACACCTTC
TRBJ2-7	-	TRBV27	-	CASSPQGYEQYF	TGTGCCAGCAGTCCCCAGGGCTACGAGCAGTACTTC
TRBJ1-6	TRBD1	TRBV5-8	-	CASGPDRTSPLHF	TGTGCCAGCGGACCGGACAGGACGTCACCCCTCCACTTT
TRBJ2-1	-	TRBV14	-	CASSQALSSYNEQFF	TGTGCCAGCAGCCAAGCACTGAGCTCCTACAATGAGCAGTTCTTC
TRBJ1-1	-	TRBV11-3	-	CASSSGQPSEAFF	TGTGCCAGCAGCTCCGGACAGCCCTCAGAAGCTTTCTTT
TRBJ2-7	-	TRBV28	-	CASSALGPYEQYF	TGTGCCAGCAGTGCATTGGGACCGTACGAGCAGTACTTC
TRBJ2-2	TRBD2	TRBV11-3	once	CASSSSGTNTGELFF	TGTGCCAGCAGCTCTAGCGGGACGAACACCGGGGAGCTGTTTTTT
TRBJ1-5	-	TRBV9	-	CASSLEGRDNQPQHF	TGTGCCAGCTCTTTGGAGGGCAGGGACAATCAGCCCCAGCATTTT
TRBJ2-3	-	TRBV7-9	-	CASVSDTQYF	TGTGCCAGCGTCTCAGATACGCAGTATTTT
TRBJ2-3	TRBD1	TRBV4-2	-	CASSQDFAGGQGDIHTDTQYF	TGTGCCAGCAGCCAAGATTTTGCGGGAGGACAGGGGGATATCCACACAGATACGCAGTATTTT
TRBJ1-6	-	TRBV7-9	few	CASSLIGGAMDSPLHF	TGTGCCAGCAGCTTGATAGGCGGGGCGATGGATTCACCCCTCCACTTT
TRBJ2-5	TRBD1	TRBV28	-	CASSLRGKGTQYF	TGTGCCAGCAGCCTCAGGGGGAAGGGGACCCAGTACTTC
TRBJ2-2	-	TRBV6-5	few	CASYDGNTGELFF	TGTGCCAGCTACGACGGGAACACCGGGGAGCTGTTTTTT
TRBJ2-3	-	TRBV7-9	-	CASSLARQGGPDTQYF	TGTGCCAGCAGCTTAGCTCGGCAGGGCGGTCCAGATACGCAGTATTTT
TRBJ2-1	TRBD1	TRBV29-1	-	CSVVGQGVYNEQFF	TGCAGCGTTGTTGGACAGGGGGTCTACAATGAGCAGTTCTTC
TRBJ2-1	TRBD2	TRBV30	-	CAWVQTRGWFF	TGTGCCTGGGTCCAAACGCGGGGGTGGTTCTTC
TRBJ2-1	-	TRBV18	-	CASSNRDASNEQFF	TGTGCCAGCTCAAACCGGGACGCGAGCAATGAGCAGTTCTTC
TRBJ2-5	-	TRBV10-3	once	CATKTGWDNQETQYF	TGTGCCACCAAGACCGGGTGGGACAACCAAGAGACCCAGTACTTC
TRBJ2-2	TRBD2	TRBV7-9	once	CASSSGLAGGPGTGELFF	TGTGCCAGCAGCTCAGGACTAGCGGGAGGGCCCGGGACCGGGGAGCTGTTTTTT
TRBJ2-1	TRBD1	TRBV6-2/TRBV6-3	few	CASSYSIWTGIYNEQFF	TGTGCCAGCAGTTACTCGATTTGGACAGGAATCTACAATGAGCAGTTCTTC
TRBJ2-7	TRBD2	TRBV27	once	CASRRGLAEAYEQYF	TGTGCCAGCAGAAGGGGACTAGCGGAAGCCTACGAGCAGTACTTC
TRBJ1-5	-	TRBV28	-	CASSLVRNSNQPQHF	TGTGCCAGCAGTTTAGTTAGGAATAGCAATCAGCCCCAGCATTTT
TRBJ2-1	TRBD2	TRBV7-3	-	CASSFTGTSSYNEQFF	TGTGCCAGCAGCTTCACCGGGACTAGCTCCTACAATGAGCAGTTCTTC